What follows are 20 T cell receptor beta chains derived from one specimen sequenced in a study of T cells expressing NK-cell markers. Reprocessing the 5' RACE reads, TCRdb reports a single entry for every CDR3 protein and omits DNA. With a few hundred thousand distinct CDR3 sequences in the sample, the ten largest clones hold under 6.5%. Sequencing was carried out using blood T cells: a sorted CD56 or NKG2C T cell subset, CD4+ or CD8+ T cells, or bulk PBMC T cells (not recorded which). The receptors shown here come from a man aged 18-69 years in good health.

The V and J genes are TRBV7-9 and TRBJ2-4. CDR3 length equals 15 residues. Looked up from germline, CDR1 is SEHNR and CDR2 is FQNEAQ (reference sequence). The CDR3 sequence is CASSFSTETKNIQYF.

The chain employs TRBV9 and TRBJ2-1; absent DNA, TCRdb's TRBD1 call cannot be checked. Germline V lookup: CDR1 SGDLS, CDR2 YYNGEE. The CDR3 is 14 amino acids. CDR3 loop: CASSWGTGRGEQFF.

The V gene is TRBV20-1, the J gene TRBJ1-2; TCRdb reports TRBD1, a call that lacks DNA to check it against. The CDR3 is made up of 14 amino acids. Germline CDR1 DFQATT, CDR2 SNEGSKA (reference sequence). The CDR3 protein is CSARGDRGRHGYTF.

J is TRBJ2-5 and V is TRBV5-1; TCRdb returns TRBD2, unconfirmable since there is no DNA. The CDR3 runs to 15 residues. CDR1 and CDR2 from the germline V gene are SGHRS and YFSETQ. CDR3 loop: CASSLAEGQGETQYF.

This chain links TRBV12-3 or TRBV12-4 with TRBJ2-1; the D gene TCRdb calls, TRBD1, cannot be checked with no DNA. CDR3 length: 14 amino acids. The chain's CDR3 is CASNPTWTGNEQFF.

This chain joins TRBV10-3 and TRBJ2-7; without DNA, the TCRdb call of TRBD2 cannot be checked. Germline loops: CDR1 ENHRY, CDR2 SYGVKD. This CDR3 has 13 residues. CDR3 amino acids: CAISGTSSYEQYF.

The V gene is TRBV12-3 or TRBV12-4, the J gene TRBJ1-3; the TCRdb call, TRBD1, lacks DNA for checking. This CDR3 has 15 amino acids. The CDR3: CASRGFPGAGNTIYF.

This chain links TRBV12-3 or TRBV12-4 with TRBJ2-5; TCRdb gives TRBD1 as the D gene, but with no DNA this cannot be confirmed. The CDR3 is made up of 15 amino acids. The CDR3 is CASSSWTGVEETQYF.

The rearrangement links TRBV11-1 to TRBJ2-1; checking the TCRdb D call of TRBD1 is not possible without DNA. Germline-derived CDR1 and CDR2 are SGHAT and FQDESV (reference sequence). The CDR3 has 15 amino acids. The CDR3 region is CASSFRTGGLNEQFF.

The V call is TRBV6-2 or TRBV6-3, the J call TRBJ1-1. Germline V gene lookup returns CDR1 MNHEY and CDR2 SVGEGT. This CDR3 has 14 residues. CDR3 loop: CASSHPVRNTEAFF.

V and J are TRBV20-1 and TRBJ2-5; the D call from TCRdb, TRBD2, cannot be confirmed without DNA. The CDR3 contains 14 residues. Looked up from germline, CDR1 is DFQATT and CDR2 is SNEGSKA (reference sequence). CDR3 sequence reads: CSARDLGSSPTQYF.

The chain links TRBV6-4 to TRBJ2-1; the TRBD2 assignment by TCRdb is unverifiable without DNA. From germline, CDR1 is MRHNA and CDR2 SNTAGT. This CDR3 has 20 residues. The CDR3: CARETSPGLAGAGGYNEQFF.

V usage is TRBV20-1 and J usage is TRBJ2-6. Germline CDR1 reads DFQATT; CDR2 reads SNEGSKA (reference sequence). The CDR3 runs to 15 residues. CDR3 region: CSAGDWGSGANVLTF.

V is TRBV7-2 and J is TRBJ1-6; the D gene TCRdb calls, TRBD1, cannot be checked with no DNA. The CDR3 consists of 17 residues. Germline V lookup: CDR1 SGHTA, CDR2 FQGNSA. The CDR3 sequence: CASSLARMAGKNSPLHF.

The gene calls are TRBV12-3 or TRBV12-4 and TRBJ2-2; as DNA is missing, the TRBD2 call by TCRdb cannot be tested. This CDR3 spans 17 amino acids. CDR3 sequence: CASSSLRLVRGGGELFF.

The chain combines TRBV9 with TRBJ2-3; TCRdb names TRBD1, which stays unverified in the absence of DNA. The CDR3 totals 14 residues. Looked up from germline, CDR1 is SGDLS and CDR2 is YYNGEE. The CDR3 region is CASSVDRGADTQYF.

This chain joins TRBV6-1 and TRBJ2-7; the TCRdb D gene call, TRBD1, has no DNA to confirm it. The germline V gene has CDR1 MNHNS and CDR2 SASEGT. The CDR3 loop spans 14 amino acids. The CDR3 reads CASSKDRLAYEQYF.

This chain joins TRBV20-1 and TRBJ2-3; TCRdb proposes TRBD1, but this gene call is untestable without DNA. The CDR3 runs 15 residues. The germline V gene encodes CDR1 DFQATT and CDR2 SNEGSKA (reference sequence). The CDR3 reads CSARESRIPGGTQYF.

The rearrangement joins TRBV20-1 to TRBJ2-3; with no DNA, the TCRdb D assignment of TRBD2 cannot be verified. This CDR3 has 15 amino acids. CDR1 is DFQATT and CDR2 is SNEGSKA in the germline V gene (reference sequence). The CDR3: CSASTAGGRADTQYF.

The chain recombines TRBV7-2 with TRBJ2-3; TCRdb's D call of TRBD2 is untestable without DNA. This CDR3 spans 16 amino acids. Germline V gene data show CDR1 as SGHTA and CDR2 as FQGNSA. The CDR3: CASKPRKGPHTDTQYF.